What follows are 2 T cell receptor beta chains derived from one specimen sequenced in a study of blood T cell repertoires in COVID-19. Sequenced by immunoSEQ multiplex PCR; TCRdb stores in-frame clones only, minus some. The sample records 25,000 to 35,000 clones, about 90% being singletons. Source material: peripheral blood. Receptors were obtained from a human donor with active COVID-19. The donor label of this sample is uncertain.

This clone was observed a handful of times. This chain joins TRBV27 and TRBJ2-3; possible D gene TRBD1, 6 bases. This CDR3 has 16 amino acids. Germline V gene sequence: CDR1 MNHEY, CDR2 SMNVEV (reference sequence). V gave up 0 bases and J gave up 5 bases, with 15 bases separating them. The CDR3 DNA follows: TGTGCCAGCAGTTTATCGGATCCAGGGGTTGTAGATACGCAGTATTTT. Translating it yields CASSLSDPGVVDTQYF.

The chain couples TRBV6-5 to TRBJ2-7, with a tentative D call TRBD2 (5 bases). Germline V gives CDR1 MNHEY, CDR2 SVGAGI. V gave up 4 bases and J gave up 7 bases, with 14 bases separating them. This CDR3 is built from 13 residues. The CDR3 region is CASSLTTRSEQYF. The DNA of the CDR3 is TGTGCCAGCAGTTTGACTACTAGGTCTGAGCAGTACTTC.